These 11 T cell receptor beta chains were sequenced from one sample in a study of post-analysis software for immune sequencing data. Study outcomes and limitations: About five TRBV segments appeared more often in patients than in controls, and TRBV5-6, TRBV5-1 and TRBV20-1 were among these.

The antigens of these receptors remain unknown. The TCR beta cDNA libraries carried unique molecular identifiers. Via MiXCR, TCRdb re-called the PCR reads, giving one row per CDR3 protein. The table lists 170,000 or so distinct CDR3 sequences, around 30% of them singletons. Sequenced: blood. The receptor set was obtained from a girl under 18 with multiple sclerosis.

The J gene is TRBJ2-7, the V gene TRBV19; the match to TRBD1 covers 8 bases. Germline V CDR1 and CDR2: LNHDA, SQIVND (reference sequence). V dropped 6 bases and J dropped 7; count of bases not matched to a gene: 8. The CDR3 totals 13 residues. As DNA, the CDR3 is TGTGCCAGTAGGCAGCAGGGGGCAGGTGAGCAGTACTTC. Translated: CASRQQGAGEQYF.

Remarks on this clonotype: This sequence may be a read error, since a much larger clone differs from it by one base. The chain links TRBV7-4 to TRBJ1-5, with TRBD1 as a possible D gene (6 bases). This CDR3 has 16 amino acids. Per the germline V gene, CDR1 is SGHVT and CDR2 is SQSDAQ. The CDR3 loop is CASSLQGIGGNRPQHF. CDR3 DNA: TGTGCCAGCAGCTTACAGGGGATAGGAGGCAATCGGCCCCAGCATTTT.

This clonotype has a handful of counts. The CDR3 is CASSPHQKGIGGDTQYF. The CDR3 DNA follows: TGCGCCAGCAGCCCTCACCAAAAGGGTATTGGGGGCGATACGCAGTATTTT. This sequence joins TRBV4-1 and TRBJ2-3, with D possibly being TRBD1 (6 bases). From germline, CDR1 is MGHRA and CDR2 YSYEKL. This CDR3 has 17 amino acids. The ends were cut back, 4 bases at V and 6 bases at J, with 23 bases in the middle.

This clonotype was recorded a few times. The chain joins TRBV7-9 to TRBJ2-5, with D possibly matching TRBD1 (5 bases). Germline V gene lookup returns CDR1 SEHNR and CDR2 FQNEAQ (reference sequence). The CDR3 runs to 15 residues. Trimming removed 1 base from V and 5 bases from J, with 14 bases in between. Here the CDR3 DNA reads TGTGCCAGCAGCTTAGGGCCGTATAACAGGGAGACCCAGTACTTC. Translating gives CASSLGPYNRETQYF.

The gene calls are TRBV3-1 and TRBJ1-1; D may be TRBD1 (5 bases). The CDR3 contains 15 residues. From germline, CDR1 is LGHDT and CDR2 YNNKEL (reference sequence). The V end was cut by 5 bases, the J end by 3 bases, with 16 bases between. CDR3 residues: CASSAIPGAHTEAFF. DNA of the CDR3: TGTGCCAGCAGCGCCATTCCCGGGGCCCACACTGAAGCTTTCTTT.

The chain has TRBV6-2 or TRBV6-3 and TRBJ2-5; D is uncertain. Trimming shortened V by 6 bases and J by 3 bases, and 8 bases separated the two germline ends. There are 12 residues in the CDR3. Germline V gives CDR1 MNHEY, CDR2 SVGEGT. The CDR3 DNA follows: TGTGCCAGCAGCGTCCGGGAAGAGACCCAGTACTTC. Protein sequence: CASSVREETQYF.

This sequence joins TRBV12-3 or TRBV12-4 and TRBJ1-1; 12 bases align to TRBD1. The CDR3 is made up of 17 amino acids. V gave up 0 bases and J gave up 4 bases; unmatched junction bases: 6. Here the CDR3 reads CASSLAWDRGRITEAFF. CDR3 in DNA: TGTGCCAGCAGTTTAGCATGGGACAGGGGGCGGATCACTGAAGCTTTCTTT.

This rearrangement joins TRBV27 to TRBJ1-3, with a possible D match to TRBD1 (5 bases). In germline, CDR1 is MNHEY, CDR2 SMNVEV (reference sequence). The CDR3 has 13 amino acids. The V end lost 6 bases, the J end lost 0 bases, and 6 bases lay between the germline ends. The CDR3 DNA reads TGTGCCAGCAGGGGGCACTCTGGAAACACCATATATTTT. Its translation: CASRGHSGNTIYF.

This clonotype showed up many times. The chain links TRBV7-2 to TRBJ2-7; D not certain. The J call could be wrong; TRBJ2-5 is a better fit for the DNA end. This CDR3 has 14 amino acids. CDR1 SGHTA and CDR2 FQGNSA come from the germline V gene. This CDR3 reads CASSFVVQAGTQYF. The DNA for the CDR3 is TGTGCCAGCAGCTTTGTGGTCCAGGCCGGGACCCAGTACTTC.

This clonotype was picked up many times. The J gene is TRBJ2-7, the V gene TRBV6-5, with D possibly being TRBD1 (5 bases). This CDR3 spans 11 amino acids. The germline V gene has CDR1 MNHEY and CDR2 SVGAGI. V was pared by 8 bases and J by 4 bases, with 9 bases between. CDR3 coding DNA: TGTGCCAGCCGTAGGGGATACGAGCAGTACTTC. This encodes CASRRGYEQYF.

This clonotype came up many times. The chain uses TRBV7-3 and TRBJ2-3; D assignment may be TRBD1 or TRBD2 (6 bases each). Germline V gene sequence: CDR1 SGHTA, CDR2 FQGTGA. With 6 bases removed from V and 7 bases from J, the gap between germline ends came to 14 bases. This CDR3 region has 13 residues. This CDR3 is CASSKGGLNTQYF. DNA of the CDR3: TGTGCCAGCAGTAAGGGGGGATTGAATACGCAGTATTTT.